These T cell receptor beta chains were read from a single sample in a study of blood T cell repertoires in COVID-19. Some clones are missing from TCRdb's copy, which holds only in-frame ones; the method was immunoSEQ multiplex PCR. The table has 130,000 or so clones, roughly four fifths seen once; the top ten hold 13%. The sequencing input was peripheral blood. The receptor source for this set is a human donor in a cohort sampled during active COVID-19. CDR3s include the opening cysteine and the closing phenylalanine or tryptophan. Each record gives: D gene, V gene, J gene, CDR3 length, clone size, CDR3 protein, CDR3 DNA. D genes are given only for firm matches. The size entry is marked missing in some rows and otherwise reads once, few, many or a size class.

D: NA
V: TRBV15
J: TRBJ1-5
length: 14
size: NA
CDR3: CATSRLGGNQPQHF
DNA: TGTGCCACCAGCAGATTGGGGGGTAATCAGCCCCAGCATTTT

D: TRBD2
V: TRBV11-2
J: TRBJ2-1
length: 14
size: NA
CDR3: CATDPLAGVGEQFF
DNA: TGTGCCACCGATCCACTAGCGGGGGTTGGTGAGCAGTTCTTC

D: TRBD2
V: TRBV6-5
J: TRBJ2-7
length: 15
size: NA
CDR3: CASSPRSGGSSEQYF
DNA: TGTGCCAGCAGCCCCAGAAGCGGGGGAAGTAGTGAGCAGTACTTC

D: NA
V: TRBV7-8
J: TRBJ2-3
length: 16
size: NA
CDR3: CASSSSGFRSTDTQYF
DNA: TGTGCCAGCAGCTCATCGGGGTTTCGGAGCACAGATACGCAGTATTTT

D: NA
V: TRBV3-1/TRBV3-2
J: TRBJ2-1
length: 14
size: NA
CDR3: CASTSGSSYNEQFF
DNA: TGTGCCAGCACCTCGGGTAGCTCCTACAATGAGCAGTTCTTC

D: TRBD1
V: TRBV6-5
J: TRBJ2-1
length: 13
size: many
CDR3: CATNTDRGYEQFF
DNA: TGTGCCACCAATACGGACAGGGGGTATGAGCAGTTCTTC

D: NA
V: TRBV28
J: TRBJ1-4
length: 16
size: NA
CDR3: CASSSGVGQTNEKLFF
DNA: TGTGCCAGCAGTTCTGGAGTAGGCCAAACTAATGAAAAACTGTTTTTT

D: NA
V: TRBV2
J: TRBJ2-3
length: 13
size: NA
CDR3: CATARENTDTQYF
DNA: TGTGCCACCGCCCGGGAGAACACAGATACGCAGTATTTT

D: TRBD2
V: TRBV19
J: TRBJ2-1
length: 15
size: NA
CDR3: CASRTTSGGALVRFF
DNA: TGTGCCAGTAGGACTACTAGCGGGGGGGCCCTAGTACGGTTCTTC

D: TRBD1
V: TRBV28
J: TRBJ2-3
length: 16
size: NA
CDR3: CASSAQRDSTTDTQYF
DNA: TGTGCCAGCAGTGCCCAAAGGGACAGTACCACAGATACGCAGTATTTT

D: NA
V: TRBV19
J: TRBJ1-5
length: 16
size: NA
CDR3: CASSIDSRYSNQPQHF
DNA: TGTGCCAGTAGTATAGACTCTAGGTATAGCAATCAGCCCCAGCATTTT

D: NA
V: TRBV3-1/TRBV3-2
J: TRBJ2-2
length: 17
size: NA
CDR3: CASSQDGLATNTGELFF
DNA: TGTGCCAGCAGCCAAGATGGGCTAGCAACGAACACCGGGGAGCTGTTTTTT

D: TRBD2
V: TRBV4-2
J: TRBJ2-1
length: 15
size: few
CDR3: CASSQDRLAGGKQFF
DNA: TGTGCCAGCAGCCAAGATCGACTAGCGGGGGGTAAGCAGTTCTTC

D: NA
V: TRBV3-1/TRBV3-2
J: TRBJ2-5
length: 13
size: NA
CDR3: CASSSRLLETQYF
DNA: TGTGCCAGCAGTTCCAGACTCCTGGAGACCCAGTACTTC

D: NA
V: TRBV5-1
J: TRBJ2-7
length: 12
size: NA
CDR3: CASGGTAYEQYF
DNA: TGCGCCAGCGGCGGGACAGCCTACGAGCAGTACTTC

D: NA
V: TRBV3-1/TRBV3-2
J: TRBJ2-5
length: 16
size: NA
CDR3: CASSQDRTDDQETQYF
DNA: TGTGCCAGCAGCCAAGATAGAACAGACGATCAAGAGACCCAGTACTTC

D: TRBD2
V: TRBV4-2
J: TRBJ2-3
length: 16
size: few
CDR3: CASSPSSGLDSYTQYF
DNA: TGTGCCAGCAGCCCCTCTAGCGGACTAGATAGTTATACGCAGTATTTT

D: TRBD1
V: TRBV7-9
J: TRBJ2-7
length: 15
size: NA
CDR3: CASSPGQGVFYEQYF
DNA: TGTGCCAGCAGCCCTGGGCAGGGGGTATTCTACGAGCAGTACTTC

D: TRBD2
V: TRBV13
J: TRBJ2-1
length: 14
size: NA
CDR3: CASSLSAGGVEQFF
DNA: TGTGCCAGCAGCTTATCGGCGGGGGGGGTTGAGCAGTTCTTC

D: NA
V: TRBV12-1
J: TRBJ1-2
length: 19
size: NA
CDR3: CASSSPPLDRGYGNYGYTF
DNA: TGTGCCAGCAGCTCCCCACCCTTAGACAGGGGGTATGGTAACTATGGCTACACCTTC

D: NA
V: TRBV15
J: TRBJ2-7
length: 16
size: NA
CDR3: CATSRGGLALGYEQYF
DNA: TGTGCCACCAGCAGGGGTGGCCTAGCCTTGGGTTACGAGCAGTACTTC

D: NA
V: TRBV6-1
J: TRBJ2-3
length: 15
size: NA
CDR3: CASREGQGRTDTQYF
DNA: TGTGCCAGCAGAGAAGGGCAGGGGCGCACAGATACGCAGTATTTT

D: NA
V: TRBV19
J: TRBJ1-4
length: 13
size: NA
CDR3: CASRGRGYEKLFF
DNA: TGTGCCAGTAGGGGAAGGGGGTATGAAAAACTGTTTTTT

D: NA
V: TRBV7-8
J: TRBJ2-5
length: 14
size: NA
CDR3: CASSLSPHGETQYF
DNA: TGTGCCAGCAGCTTATCGCCTCACGGGGAGACCCAGTACTTC

D: NA
V: TRBV5-1
J: TRBJ1-2
length: 16
size: NA
CDR3: CASSFGGQRSNYGYTF
DNA: TGCGCCAGCAGCTTTGGAGGACAGAGGAGTAACTATGGCTACACCTTC

D: NA
V: TRBV28
J: TRBJ1-2
length: 18
size: NA
CDR3: CASSLGTGAPGENYGYTF
DNA: TGTGCCAGCAGTTTAGGGACGGGAGCCCCGGGGGAAAACTATGGCTACACCTTC

D: NA
V: TRBV11-2
J: TRBJ2-2
length: 13
size: NA
CDR3: CASSFGQTGELFF
DNA: TGTGCCAGCAGCTTTGGGCAGACCGGGGAGCTGTTTTTT

D: TRBD1
V: TRBV5-1
J: TRBJ2-3
length: 14
size: NA
CDR3: CATKPTGGTDTQYF
DNA: TGCGCCACTAAGCCGACAGGGGGGACAGATACGCAGTATTTT

D: TRBD2
V: TRBV4-2
J: TRBJ2-1
length: 15
size: NA
CDR3: CASSKRGGELNEQFF
DNA: TGTGCCAGCAGCAAACGGGGGGGAGAACTCAATGAGCAGTTCTTC

D: NA
V: TRBV12-1
J: TRBJ1-5
length: 18
size: NA
CDR3: CASSLSGTGKYSNQPQHF
DNA: TGTGCCAGCAGCCTCTCCGGGACAGGGAAATATAGCAATCAGCCCCAGCATTTT

D: TRBD1
V: TRBV2
J: TRBJ1-2
length: 13
size: NA
CDR3: CASKTGSLYGYTF
DNA: TGTGCCAGCAAGACAGGGAGCCTCTATGGCTACACCTTC